The next 18 T cell receptor beta chains were all read from a single sample in a study of T cell responses to AZD1222 COVID-19 vaccine. This table comes from immunoSEQ multiplex PCR, and its TCRdb copy is limited to in-frame clones, with some not included. The top ten clones hold 0.55% of a sample with 250,000 to 300,000 clones, 90% to 95% of them seen once. Sequencing was performed on peripheral blood, taken 28 days after the second AZD1222 dose. Source of these receptors: an adult who received the AZD1222 COVID-19 vaccine.

The J gene is TRBJ2-3, the V gene TRBV4-1; 15 nucleotides agree with TRBD2. V lost 4 bases to trimming and J lost 4 bases; unmatched junction nucleotides: 3. The CDR3 consists of 16 residues. The germline V gene has CDR1 MGHRA and CDR2 YSYEKL. The DNA of the CDR3 is TGCGCCAGCAGCCCCCGGACTAGCGGGGGGGCAGATACGCAGTATTTT. Protein sequence: CASSPRTSGGADTQYF.

The rearrangement uses TRBV7-2 and TRBJ1-5, with D unresolved. Trimming shortened V by 5 bases and J by 1 base, and 6 bases separated the two germline ends. Germline V gene sequence: CDR1 SGHTA, CDR2 FQGNSA. This CDR3 comprises 13 residues. DNA for the CDR3: TGTGCCAGCAGCCGAACAAGCAATCAGCCCCAGCATTTT. This translates into CASSRTSNQPQHF.

The chain couples TRBV18 to TRBJ2-4; D is perhaps TRBD2 (7 bases). V was shortened by 5 bases and J by 3 bases, with 14 bases between the two germline ends. The V gene's germline CDR1 is KGHSH and CDR2 LQKENI. There are 15 residues in the CDR3. CDR3 nucleotides: TGTGCCAGCTCAGGGGGGGCAGGCAACAAAAACATTCAGTACTTC. It codes for CASSGGAGNKNIQYF.

J is TRBJ1-6 and V is TRBV10-3, with D unclear. The V end was cut by 6 bases, the J end by 8 bases, with 11 bases between. The V gene's germline CDR1 is ENHRY and CDR2 SYGVKD. The CDR3 is 13 amino acids. CDR3 bases: TGTGCCATCAGATTAGACGGTGATTCACCCCTCCACTTT. This sequence encodes CAIRLDGDSPLHF.

The rearrangement joins TRBV7-3 to TRBJ2-1; D perhaps matches TRBD2 (6 bases). The ends were cut back, 4 bases at V and 6 bases at J, with 7 bases in the middle. The CDR3 totals 12 residues. The germline V gene has CDR1 SGHTA and CDR2 FQGTGA. CDR3 protein: CASSSTSNEQFF. The CDR3 coding sequence is TGTGCCAGCAGCTCGACTAGCAATGAGCAGTTCTTC.

The gene calls are TRBV3-1 (or the pseudogene TRBV3-2) and TRBJ2-3, with 9 bases matching TRBD2. In germline, CDR1 is LGHDT, CDR2 YNNKEL (reference sequence). This CDR3 contains 16 residues. The J segment lost 3 bases and the V segment lost 5 bases, leaving 9 bases of the junction unmatched. CDR3 coding DNA: TGTGCCAGCAGCGGAGGCGGGGGGGGATTTACAGATACGCAGTATTTT. Protein product: CASSGGGGGFTDTQYF.

The chain carries TRBV2 and TRBJ1-5; D not certain. This CDR3 comprises 13 residues. Trimming shortened V by 7 bases and J by 0 bases, and 7 bases separated the two germline ends. Germline-derived CDR1 and CDR2 are SNHLY and FYNNEI. The CDR3 sequence is CASKGYSNQPQHF. CDR3 bases: TGTGCCAGCAAGGGATATAGCAATCAGCCCCAGCATTTT. The full variable domain, in which reference TRBV2 and TRBJ1-5 provide the parts outside the CDR3, is EPEVTQTPSHQVTQMGQEVILRCVPISNHLYFYWYRQILGQKVEFLVSFYNNEISEKSEIFDDQFSVERPDGSNFTLKIRSTKLEDSAMYFCASKGYSNQPQHFGDGTRLSIL.

J is TRBJ1-5 and V is TRBV28, with TRBD1 as a possible D gene (6 bases). CDR3 length: 15 amino acids. With 4 bases removed from V and 1 base from J, the gap between germline ends came to 11 bases. Germline CDR1 reads MDHEN; CDR2 reads SYDVKM. The CDR3 sequence is CASSSPGDSNQPQHF. CDR3 nucleotide sequence: TGTGCCAGCAGTTCCCCAGGGGACAGCAATCAGCCCCAGCATTTT.

The V call is TRBV19, the J call TRBJ2-7, with 9 bases fitting TRBD2. Trimming removed 5 bases from V and 2 bases from J; junction bases left unmatched: 7. The CDR3 length is 15 residues. Germline CDR1 is LNHDA and CDR2 is SQIVND (reference sequence). The CDR3 region is CASSARTSVPYEQYF. CDR3 DNA: TGTGCCAGTAGTGCCCGGACTAGCGTACCCTACGAGCAGTACTTC.

The V and J genes are TRBV5-6 and TRBJ2-5, with unresolved D. The V gene's germline CDR1 is SGHDT and CDR2 YYEEEE. This CDR3 region has 11 residues. V was clipped by 0 bases and J by 5 bases, with 2 bases between them. Here the CDR3 DNA reads TGTGCCAGCAGCTTGGTTGAGACCCAGTACTTC. It yields the protein CASSLVETQYF.

This clone has just one count. The chain is built from TRBV7-8 and TRBJ2-3; possibly TRBD1 or TRBD2 for D (5 bases each). Trimming took off 5 bases at V and 3 bases at J, with 12 bases between the two ends. Germline V lookup: CDR1 SGHVS, CDR2 FQNEAQ. This CDR3 has 14 amino acids. The CDR3 nucleotides are TGTGCCAGCAGCCCTGGTGGGGGTACAGATACGCAGTATTTT. Residues: CASSPGGGTDTQYF.

The rearrangement uses TRBV5-4 and TRBJ1-6; the D gene is possibly TRBD1 (5 bases). The CDR3 consists of 18 residues. CDR1 is SGHNT, CDR2 YYREEE, per germline (reference sequence). V lost 1 base and J lost 0, with 14 bases in between. The CDR3 DNA is TGTGCCAGCAGCTTGAATTCAGGGAGCAGCTCCTATAATTCACCCCTCCACTTT. Amino acid sequence: CASSLNSGSSSYNSPLHF.

This chain uses TRBV9 with TRBJ2-3, with a weak D call TRBD2 (6 bases). The CDR3 is 15 amino acids. V was pared by 0 bases and J by 1 base, with 9 bases between. Germline CDR1 is SGDLS and CDR2 is YYNGEE. The DNA for the CDR3 is TGTGCCAGCAGCGTAGGCTGGAGGGGCACAGATACGCAGTATTTT. Its protein is CASSVGWRGTDTQYF.

The rearrangement uses TRBV4-2 and TRBJ2-1; 7 nucleotides line up with TRBD2. From germline, CDR1 is LGHNA and CDR2 YNFKEQ. This CDR3 has 16 amino acids. With 0 bases clipped from V and 5 bases from J, the junction kept 7 bases outside the gene matches. The chain's CDR3 is CASSQDIGGGDNEQFF. In DNA form, the CDR3 reads TGTGCCAGCAGCCAAGATATTGGGGGAGGGGACAATGAGCAGTTCTTC.

In its sample, this clone is medium-sized. This sequence joins TRBV28 and TRBJ2-7, with 14 bases identical to TRBD2. V dropped 5 bases and J dropped 6; count of bases not matched to a gene: 9. Germline values: CDR1 MDHEN, CDR2 SYDVKM. This CDR3 comprises 16 residues. CDR3 loop: CASSPLTSGGAFEQYF. In DNA form, the CDR3 reads TGTGCCAGCAGTCCTCTGACTAGCGGGGGGGCCTTCGAGCAGTACTTC. Full variable domain (rest looked up from reference TRBV28 and TRBJ2-7): DVKVTQSSRYLVKRTGEKVFLECVQDMDHENMFWYRQDPGLGLRLIYFSYDVKMKEKGDIPEGYSVSREKKERFSLILESASTNQTSMYLCASSPLTSGGAFEQYFGPGTRLTVT.

In nucleotides, the CDR3 is TGTGCCAGCAGCCAATATTTACAGCGTCAGCAGTACTTC. It specifies CASSQYLQRQQYF. The chain combines TRBV3-1 (or the pseudogene TRBV3-2) with TRBJ2-7, with D unclear. CDR1 is LGHDT and CDR2 is YNNKEL in the germline V gene (reference sequence). The length of the CDR3 is 13 residues. V was trimmed by 2 bases and J by 8 bases, leaving 13 bases between them.

This clone came up many times. The CDR3 DNA reads TGTGCCAGCAGCTTGAGCTCTGGGGCCAACGTCCTGACTTTC. This translates into CASSLSSGANVLTF. J is TRBJ2-6 and V is TRBV5-8; D is undetermined. This CDR3 comprises 14 residues. Germline CDR1 SGHTS, CDR2 YDEGEE. V was pared by 1 base and J by 0 bases, with 2 bases between.

The chain is built from TRBV7-2 and TRBJ2-7; D call uncertain. The V end lost 1 base, the J end lost 3 bases, and 13 bases lay between the germline ends. The CDR3 consists of 15 residues. Germline V gene lookup returns CDR1 SGHTA and CDR2 FQGNSA. CDR3 in amino acids: CASSLVVGPVYEQYF. The CDR3 nucleotides are TGTGCCAGCAGCTTAGTTGTAGGCCCAGTCTACGAGCAGTACTTC.